The present entry profiles one T cell receptor beta chain with its context. This record comes from a study of T cell changes during pregnancy in multiple sclerosis. This CDR3 comprises 16 residues. V trimming: 3 bases; J trimming: 4 bases; junction bases outside the gene matches: 9. Germline assignment: CDR1 LGHNA and CDR2 YSLEER. Assay: immunoSEQ multiplex PCR; the TCRdb copy retains only in-frame clones and omits some. The table records 85,000 to 95,000 clones, 75% to 95% of them present only once. Specimen: peripheral blood, collected after pregnancy. This chain joins TRBV4-3 and TRBJ1-2; 9 positions match TRBD1. The receptor's source is a female donor in good health, enrolled as a control in a pregnancy study. For the CDR3, the DNA is TGCGCCAGCAGCCAGGACGTGACAGGGGGATCCTATGGCTACACCTTC. Translated, it gives CASSQDVTGGSYGYTF.